Presented here are 3 T cell receptor beta chains from one specimen sequenced in a study of blood T cells in healthy people across ages. For the second PCR, which ran for about 6 to 11 cycles, a sample-barcoded 5' primer and a J-beta primer mix were used. TCRdb analysed the 5' RACE reads with MiXCR anew, one entry per CDR3 protein. The sample shows 540,000 or so distinct CDR3 sequences, 40% to 55% of them seen only once. The sequenced material came from blood. These receptors all come from a man of 80 years or more in good health.

This clonotype was counted many times. The rearrangement uses TRBV6-6 and TRBJ2-5; weak D call: TRBD2 (6 bases). The CDR3 extends over 15 amino acids. The V and J ends lost 3 bases and 5 bases respectively, with 16 bases between them. Germline V gene lookup returns CDR1 MNHNY and CDR2 SVGAGI (reference sequence). The CDR3 DNA follows: TGTGCCAGCAGTTATAGGGGAGCGGGTCGGGAGACCCAGTACTTC. Its translation: CASSYRGAGRETQYF.

This clonotype was observed once. This chain joins TRBV7-9 and TRBJ2-1; D remains unclear. CDR1 is SEHNR and CDR2 is FQNEAQ in the germline V gene (reference sequence). V was shortened by 4 bases and J by 13 bases, with 14 bases between the two germline ends. CDR3 length: 12 residues. CDR3 nucleotide sequence: TGTGCCAGCAGCTCTCGTGGAGAGACCCAGTTCTTC. Encoded protein: CASSSRGETQFF. The full variable domain, in which reference TRBV7-9 and TRBJ2-1 provide the parts outside the CDR3, is DTGVSQNPRHKITKRGQNVTFRCDPISEHNRLYWYRQTLGQGPEFLTYFQNEAQLEKSRLLSDRFSAERPKGSFSTLEIQRTEQGDSAMYLCASSSRGETQFFGPGTRLTVL.

The chain has TRBV7-9 and TRBJ1-1; perhaps TRBD1 as D (5 bases). Germline V gene data show CDR1 as SEHNR and CDR2 as FQNEAQ (reference sequence). Trimming pared 3 bases from V and 8 bases from J, leaving 16 bases between. This CDR3 is built from 14 residues. The CDR3 DNA reads TGTGCCAGCAGCTTGTTGGGTGACAGAAACGAAGCTTTCTTT. Its translation: CASSLLGDRNEAFF.